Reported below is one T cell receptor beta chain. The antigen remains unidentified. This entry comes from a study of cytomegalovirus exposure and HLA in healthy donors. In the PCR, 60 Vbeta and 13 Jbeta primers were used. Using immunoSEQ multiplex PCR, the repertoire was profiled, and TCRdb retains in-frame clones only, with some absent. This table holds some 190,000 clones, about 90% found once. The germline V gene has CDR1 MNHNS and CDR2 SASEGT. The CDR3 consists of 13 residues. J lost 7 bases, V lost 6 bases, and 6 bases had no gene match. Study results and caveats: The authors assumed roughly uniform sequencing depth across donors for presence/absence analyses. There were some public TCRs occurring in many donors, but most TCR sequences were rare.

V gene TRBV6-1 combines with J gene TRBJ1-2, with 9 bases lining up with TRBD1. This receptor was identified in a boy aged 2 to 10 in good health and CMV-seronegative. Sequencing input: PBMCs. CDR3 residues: CASSGGQGLGYTF. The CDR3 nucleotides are TGTGCCAGCAGCGGTGGACAGGGGCTTGGCTACACCTTC.